This T cell receptor (beta chain) was identified during a study of blood T cell repertoires in COVID-19 (TCRdb year 2020). At the level of the whole study: Samples from collaborators originated in the United States, Italy and Spain and spanned both the acute and convalescent phases of COVID-19. Subjects who had been exposed to COVID-19, were actively infected with it, or had recovered from it provided the deeply sampled blood TCRbeta repertoires that made up the dataset. Where available, HLA class I and class II types were obtained from metadata supplied by the sample provider rather than from assay-based typing. The prospective study material was composed of cDNA or gDNA derived from T cells, B-cell-depleted T cells, or PBMCs. Samples came from the ongoing ImmuneRACE study (first 160 participants) plus 1,254 subjects from 6 global collaborators. A freely available public database, intended as a resource for researchers studying the immune response to SARS-CoV-2, is where the repertoires were released. The sample metadata nearly always contained a de-identified subject ID, COVID-19 status, age in years and sex. The full study reports these points: The amount of clinical and demographic metadata varied by source and participant and was provided uncurated.

In its sample, this clone was seen once. Its antigen has not been determined. No base quality values were provided; no much bigger clone lies one nucleotide off. V is cut back by 5 bases and J by 2 bases, with 6 bases in the junction unmatched. Including the terminal cysteine and phenylalanine, the CDR3 comprises 15 residues. The entry retains the CDR3 DNA only, 45 bases that are in frame from base 1. The germline V gene specifies SGHNT as CDR1 and YENEEA as CDR2. Whole blood was collected in K2EDTA tubes by collaborating institutions according to the institutions' own protocols. Collaborator samples were shipped for TCRbeta analysis as frozen whole blood, isolated PBMCs, or DNA extracted from either sample type. The immunoSEQ Assay, a bias-controlled multiplex PCR, was used to amplify TCRbeta CDR3 regions from genomic DNA. The authors processed their data as follows. The number of nucleated cells in each sample was estimated from the amplification of reference gene primers within the assay. To quantify the absolute abundance of each unique TCRbeta CDR3 rearrangement, sequence reads were collapsed and filtered. Productive Simpson clonality was computed per sample as the square root of Simpson's diversity index over productive rearrangements. Here the immuneACCESS table is served through TCRdb, limited to in-frame sequences with V and J called. Missing clones are a known gap in these copies; in checked studies unresolved V genes cover under half, and the rest lacks a known reason. The V and J calls and clone size come from that table; D and trimming were worked out from the DNA. The sample table lists 63,000 or so clones, over 80% of them with a count of one. Together, the top ten hold roughly 41% of the sample.

Sequenced material: peripheral blood. This receptor was identified in a human donor in a cohort sampled during active COVID-19. The V gene is TRBV11-3 and the J gene is TRBJ2-1, and 7 junctional nucleotides match TRBD1. CDR3 reads: CASSVTGVAYNEQFF. The sequenced DNA: TGTGCCAGCAGCGTAACAGGGGTAGCCTACAATGAGCAGTTCTTC.